The source of this TCR beta chain is a study of blood T cell repertoires in COVID-19. Study details: Whether acute or convalescent, the COVID-19 samples came from the United States, Italy and Spain. PBMCs, B-cell-depleted T cells, or T cells provided the cDNA or gDNA that made up the material.

Trimming took 5 bases from V and 2 from J; bases not matched to a gene: 8. Germline loops: CDR1 ENHRY, CDR2 SYGVKD. CDR3 length: 15 amino acids. In the source study's methods: The authors estimated nucleated cell counts from reference gene primer amplification. Repertoires were generated with immunoSEQ multiplex PCR, while TCRdb's copy carries only in-frame clones and drops some. The V and J calls and the clone size are those of that table, but D and trimming were determined from the DNA. The table shows about 99,000 clones, with 75% to 85% occurring only once. The chain carries TRBV10-3 and TRBJ1-2; 7 positions agree with TRBD1. The sequencing sample was made of peripheral blood. The clonotype comes from a woman of 80 years or more with active or convalescent COVID-19. The CDR3 DNA is TGTGCCATCAGTACTTTGGGGACAGCGAACTATGGCTACACCTTC. This gives the protein CAISTLGTANYGYTF.